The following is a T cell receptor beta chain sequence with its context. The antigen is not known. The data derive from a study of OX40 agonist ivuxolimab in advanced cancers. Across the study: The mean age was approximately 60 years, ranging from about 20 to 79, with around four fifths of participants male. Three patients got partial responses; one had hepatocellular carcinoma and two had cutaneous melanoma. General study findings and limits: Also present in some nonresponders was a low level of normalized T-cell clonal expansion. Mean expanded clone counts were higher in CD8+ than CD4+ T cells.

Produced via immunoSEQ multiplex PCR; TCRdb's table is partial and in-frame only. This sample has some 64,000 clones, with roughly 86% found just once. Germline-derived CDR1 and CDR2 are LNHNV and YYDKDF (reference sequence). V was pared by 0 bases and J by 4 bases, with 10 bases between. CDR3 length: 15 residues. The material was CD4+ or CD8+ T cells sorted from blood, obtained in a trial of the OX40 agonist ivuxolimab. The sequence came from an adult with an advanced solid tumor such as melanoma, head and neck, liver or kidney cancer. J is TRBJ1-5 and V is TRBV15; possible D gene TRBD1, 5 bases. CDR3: CATSRDQRGNQPQHF. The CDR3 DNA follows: TGTGCCACCAGCAGAGATCAGAGGGGTAATCAGCCCCAGCATTTT.